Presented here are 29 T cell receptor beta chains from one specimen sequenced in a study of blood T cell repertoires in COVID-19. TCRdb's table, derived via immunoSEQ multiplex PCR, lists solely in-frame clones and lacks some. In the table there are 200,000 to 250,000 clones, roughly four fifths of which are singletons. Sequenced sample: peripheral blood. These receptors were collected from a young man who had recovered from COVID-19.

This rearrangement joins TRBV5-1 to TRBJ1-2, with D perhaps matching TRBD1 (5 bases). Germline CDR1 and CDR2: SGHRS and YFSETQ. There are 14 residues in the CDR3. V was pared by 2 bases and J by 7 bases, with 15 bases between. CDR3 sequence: CASSLAGPGAGYTF. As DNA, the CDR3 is TGCGCCAGCAGCTTAGCAGGGCCTGGTGCTGGCTACACCTTC.

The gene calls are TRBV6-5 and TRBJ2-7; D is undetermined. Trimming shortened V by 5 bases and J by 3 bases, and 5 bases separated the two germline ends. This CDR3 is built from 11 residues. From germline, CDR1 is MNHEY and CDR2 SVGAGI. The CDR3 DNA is TGTGCCAGCAGTCAAAACTACGAGCAGTACTTC. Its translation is CASSQNYEQYF.

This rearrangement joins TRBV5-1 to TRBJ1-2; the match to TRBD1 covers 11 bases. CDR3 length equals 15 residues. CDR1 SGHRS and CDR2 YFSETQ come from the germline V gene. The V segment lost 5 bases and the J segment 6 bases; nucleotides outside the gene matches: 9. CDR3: CASSDGRTGGDGYTF. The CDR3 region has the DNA TGCGCCAGCAGTGATGGCCGGACAGGGGGCGATGGCTACACCTTC.

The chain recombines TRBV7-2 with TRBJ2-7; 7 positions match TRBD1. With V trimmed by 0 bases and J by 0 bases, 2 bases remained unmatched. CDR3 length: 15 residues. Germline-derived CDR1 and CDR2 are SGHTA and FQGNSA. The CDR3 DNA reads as TGTGCCAGCAGCTTAGCGACAGGGAGCTCCTACGAGCAGTACTTC. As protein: CASSLATGSSYEQYF.

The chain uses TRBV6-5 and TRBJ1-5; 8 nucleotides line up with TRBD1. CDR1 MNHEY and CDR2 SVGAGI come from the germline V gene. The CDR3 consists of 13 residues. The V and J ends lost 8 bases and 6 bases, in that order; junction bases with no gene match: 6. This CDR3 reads CASATGAGQPQHF. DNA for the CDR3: TGTGCCAGCGCGACAGGGGCAGGTCAGCCCCAGCATTTT.

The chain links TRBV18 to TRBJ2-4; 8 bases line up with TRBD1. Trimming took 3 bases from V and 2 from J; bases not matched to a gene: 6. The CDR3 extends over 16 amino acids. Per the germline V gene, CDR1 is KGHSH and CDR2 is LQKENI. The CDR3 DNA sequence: TGTGCCAGCTCACCCCTCGGACAGGGCACCAAAAACATTCAGTACTTC. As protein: CASSPLGQGTKNIQYF.

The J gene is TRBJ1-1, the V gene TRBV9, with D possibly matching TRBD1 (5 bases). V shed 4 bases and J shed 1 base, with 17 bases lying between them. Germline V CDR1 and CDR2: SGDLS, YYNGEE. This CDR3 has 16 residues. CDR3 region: CASSPDGGRGNTEAFF. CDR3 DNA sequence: TGTGCCAGCAGCCCCGATGGAGGGAGGGGGAACACTGAAGCTTTCTTT.

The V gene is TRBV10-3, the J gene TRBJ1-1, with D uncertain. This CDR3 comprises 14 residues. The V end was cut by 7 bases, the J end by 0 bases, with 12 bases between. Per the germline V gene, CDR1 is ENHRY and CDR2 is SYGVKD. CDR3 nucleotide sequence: TGTGCCATCAAAGAGGCAGCGGTGAACACTGAAGCTTTCTTT. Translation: CAIKEAAVNTEAFF.

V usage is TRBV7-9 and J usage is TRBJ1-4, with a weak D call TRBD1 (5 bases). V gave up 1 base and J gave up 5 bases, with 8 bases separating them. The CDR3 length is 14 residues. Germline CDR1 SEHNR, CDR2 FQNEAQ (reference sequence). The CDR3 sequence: CASSLGTSNEKLFF. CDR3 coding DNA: TGTGCCAGCAGCTTAGGGACAAGCAATGAAAAACTGTTTTTT.

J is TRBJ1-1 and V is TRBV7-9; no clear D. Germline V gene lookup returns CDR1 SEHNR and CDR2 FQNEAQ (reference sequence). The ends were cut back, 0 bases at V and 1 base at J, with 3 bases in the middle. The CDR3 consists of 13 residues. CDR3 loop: CASSLAWNTEAFF. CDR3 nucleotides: TGTGCCAGCAGCTTAGCCTGGAACACTGAAGCTTTCTTT.

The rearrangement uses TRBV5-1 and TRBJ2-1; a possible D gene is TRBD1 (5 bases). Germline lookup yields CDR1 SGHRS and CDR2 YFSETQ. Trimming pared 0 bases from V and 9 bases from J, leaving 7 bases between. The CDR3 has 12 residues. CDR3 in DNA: TGCGCCAGCAGCTTGGGACAGAGTGAGCAGTTCTTC. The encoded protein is CASSLGQSEQFF. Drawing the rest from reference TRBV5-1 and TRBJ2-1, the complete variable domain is KAGVTQTPRYLIKTRGQQVTLSCSPISGHRSVSWYQQTPGQGLQFLFEYFSETQRNKGNFPGRFSGRQFSNSRSEMNVSTLELGDSALYLCASSLGQSEQFFGPGTRLTVL.

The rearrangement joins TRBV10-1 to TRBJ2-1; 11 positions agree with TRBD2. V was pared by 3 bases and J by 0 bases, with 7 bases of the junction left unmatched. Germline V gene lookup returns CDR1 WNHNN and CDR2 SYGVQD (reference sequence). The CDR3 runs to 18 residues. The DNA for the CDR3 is TGCGCCAGCAGTGACGACCCTGGACTAGCGGGCTCCTACAATGAGCAGTTCTTC. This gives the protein CASSDDPGLAGSYNEQFF.

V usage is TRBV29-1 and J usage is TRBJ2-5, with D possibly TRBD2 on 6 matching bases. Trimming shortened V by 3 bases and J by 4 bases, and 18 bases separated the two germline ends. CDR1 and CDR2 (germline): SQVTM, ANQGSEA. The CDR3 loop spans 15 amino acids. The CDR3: CSVELWRGWGETQYF. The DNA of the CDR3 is TGCAGCGTTGAGCTGTGGCGGGGCTGGGGAGAGACCCAGTACTTC.

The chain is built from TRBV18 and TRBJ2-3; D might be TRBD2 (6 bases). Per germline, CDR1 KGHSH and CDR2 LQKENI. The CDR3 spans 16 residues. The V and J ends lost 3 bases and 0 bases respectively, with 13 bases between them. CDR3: CASSPRGAFSTDTQYF. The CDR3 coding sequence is TGTGCCAGCTCACCCCGCGGGGCGTTTAGCACAGATACGCAGTATTTT.

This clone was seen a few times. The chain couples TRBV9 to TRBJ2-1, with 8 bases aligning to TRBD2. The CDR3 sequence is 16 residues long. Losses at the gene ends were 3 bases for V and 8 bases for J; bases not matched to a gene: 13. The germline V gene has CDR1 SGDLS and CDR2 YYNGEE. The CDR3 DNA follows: TGTGCCAGCAGCGAGACTAGCGCCCCGCGGGGCGATGAGCAGTTCTTC. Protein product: CASSETSAPRGDEQFF.

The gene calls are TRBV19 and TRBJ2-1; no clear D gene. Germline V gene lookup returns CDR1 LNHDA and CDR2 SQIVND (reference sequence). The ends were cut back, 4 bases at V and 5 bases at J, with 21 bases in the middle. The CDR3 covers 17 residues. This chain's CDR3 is CASSSPSTRLENNEQFF. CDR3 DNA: TGTGCCAGTAGTAGCCCGTCCACTCGCCTAGAAAACAATGAGCAGTTCTTC.

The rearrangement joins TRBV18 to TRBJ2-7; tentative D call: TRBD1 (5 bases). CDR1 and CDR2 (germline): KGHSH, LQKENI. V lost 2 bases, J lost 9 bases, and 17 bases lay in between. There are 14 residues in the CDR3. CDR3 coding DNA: TGTGCCAGCTCACCAAACAGGCAGGTGGTTCCGCAGTACGTC. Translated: CASSPNRQVVPQYV.

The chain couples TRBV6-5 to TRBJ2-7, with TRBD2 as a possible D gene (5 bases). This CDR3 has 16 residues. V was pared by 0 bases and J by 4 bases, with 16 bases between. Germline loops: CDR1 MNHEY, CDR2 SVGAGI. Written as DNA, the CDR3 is TGTGCCAGCAGTTACTCGAGGGCAGGTGTTCAATACGAGCAGTACTTC. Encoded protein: CASSYSRAGVQYEQYF.

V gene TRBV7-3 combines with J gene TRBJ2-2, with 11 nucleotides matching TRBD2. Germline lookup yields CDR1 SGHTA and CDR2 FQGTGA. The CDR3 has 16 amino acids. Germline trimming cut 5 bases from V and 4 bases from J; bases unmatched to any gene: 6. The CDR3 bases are TGTGCCAGCAGCGTTCTCGGGACTAGCGGCACCGGGGAGCTGTTTTTT. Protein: CASSVLGTSGTGELFF.

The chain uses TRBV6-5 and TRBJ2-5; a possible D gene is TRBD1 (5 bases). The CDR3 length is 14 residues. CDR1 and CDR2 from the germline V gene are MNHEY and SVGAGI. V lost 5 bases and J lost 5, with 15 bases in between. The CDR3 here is CASSPGLSRETQYF. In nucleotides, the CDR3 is TGTGCCAGCAGTCCAGGGCTATCGAGGGAGACCCAGTACTTC.

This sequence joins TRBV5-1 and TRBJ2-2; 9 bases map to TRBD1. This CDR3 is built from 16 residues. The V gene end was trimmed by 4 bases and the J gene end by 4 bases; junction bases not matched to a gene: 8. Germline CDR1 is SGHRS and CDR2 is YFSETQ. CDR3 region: CASSLRTGVSTGELFF. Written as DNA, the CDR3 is TGCGCCAGCAGCCTCCGGACAGGGGTGAGCACCGGGGAGCTGTTTTTT.

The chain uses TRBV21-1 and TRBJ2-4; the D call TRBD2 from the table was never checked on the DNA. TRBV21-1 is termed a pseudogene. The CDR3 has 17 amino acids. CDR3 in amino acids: CASSKSAGITAKNIQYF. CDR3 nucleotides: TGTGCCAGCAGCAAGTCGGCGGGGATCACAGCCAAAAACATTCAGTACTTC.

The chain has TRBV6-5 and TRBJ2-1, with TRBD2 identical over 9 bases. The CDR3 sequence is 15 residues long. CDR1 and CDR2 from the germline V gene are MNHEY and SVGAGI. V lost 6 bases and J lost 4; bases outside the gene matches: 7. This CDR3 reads CASRLTAGGYNEQFF. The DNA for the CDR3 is TGTGCCAGCAGGCTTACGGCGGGGGGGTACAATGAGCAGTTCTTC.

For the CDR3, the DNA is TGCGCCAGCAGCCAGCTCGGGCTAGCGGGGGGCCCGAACACCGGGGAGCTGTTTTTT. It is translated as CASSQLGLAGGPNTGELFF. J is TRBJ2-2 and V is TRBV4-1, with 11 positions matching TRBD2. This CDR3 is 19 amino acids long. Germline values: CDR1 MGHRA, CDR2 YSYEKL. Unmatched junction bases numbered 9, after V lost 3 bases and J lost 0 bases.

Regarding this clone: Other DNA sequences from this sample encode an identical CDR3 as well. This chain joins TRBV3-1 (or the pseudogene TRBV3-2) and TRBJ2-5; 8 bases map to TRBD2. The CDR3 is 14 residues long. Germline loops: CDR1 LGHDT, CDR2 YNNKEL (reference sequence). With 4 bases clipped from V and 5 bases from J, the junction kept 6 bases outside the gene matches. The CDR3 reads CASSPSGGPETQYF. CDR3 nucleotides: TGTGCCAGCAGCCCCTCGGGGGGGCCGGAGACCCAGTACTTC.

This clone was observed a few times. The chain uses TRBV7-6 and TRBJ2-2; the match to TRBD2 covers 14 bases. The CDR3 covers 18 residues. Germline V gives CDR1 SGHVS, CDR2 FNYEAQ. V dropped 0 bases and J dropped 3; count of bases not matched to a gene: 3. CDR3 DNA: TGTGCCAGCAGCTTAGCCGGACTAGCGGGGGGTTACACCGGGGAGCTGTTTTTT. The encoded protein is CASSLAGLAGGYTGELFF.

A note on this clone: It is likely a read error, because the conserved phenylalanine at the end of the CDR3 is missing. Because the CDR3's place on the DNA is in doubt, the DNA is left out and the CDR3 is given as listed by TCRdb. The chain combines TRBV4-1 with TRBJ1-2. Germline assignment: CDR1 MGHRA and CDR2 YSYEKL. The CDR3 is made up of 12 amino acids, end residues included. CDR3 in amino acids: CASSQVAGPQVI.

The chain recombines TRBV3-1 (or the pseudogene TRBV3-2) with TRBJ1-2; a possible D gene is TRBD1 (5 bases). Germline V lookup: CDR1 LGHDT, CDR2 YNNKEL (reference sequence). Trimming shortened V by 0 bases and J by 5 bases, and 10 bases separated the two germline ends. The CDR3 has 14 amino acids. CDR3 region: CASSQDLQGYGYTF. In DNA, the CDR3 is TGTGCCAGCAGCCAAGATCTTCAGGGATATGGCTACACCTTC.

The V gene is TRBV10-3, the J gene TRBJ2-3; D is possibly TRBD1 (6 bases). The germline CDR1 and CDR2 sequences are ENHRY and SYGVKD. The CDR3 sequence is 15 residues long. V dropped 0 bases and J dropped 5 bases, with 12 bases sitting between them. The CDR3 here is CAISESWGQGDTQYF. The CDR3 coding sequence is TGTGCCATCAGTGAGTCCTGGGGGCAGGGAGATACGCAGTATTTT.